The clone carrying this T cell receptor beta chain was seen only a few times. Its antigen is not known. The data were obtained in a study of T-cell memory formation after mild COVID-19. The study, taken as a whole, reports: Memory from before infection featured some responding clones, which suggests cross-reactive memory joined. In second-wave clones peaking day 37, SARS-CoV-2 specificity remained unconfirmed.

TCRdb re-derived calls from the 5' RACE reads in MiXCR, one entry per CDR3 protein. Found here are 100,000 to 130,000 distinct CDR3 sequences, about a sixth of them singletons; the top ten hold over 4.5%. Trimming took off 0 bases at V and 7 bases at J, with 10 bases between the two ends. The germline CDR1 and CDR2 sequences are SGHRS and YFSETQ. The CDR3 length is 13 residues. The material sequenced was PBMCs or a T cell subset sorted from them (not recorded which). The receptor was isolated from a man younger than 35 who had mild COVID-19 (a few samples of this study predate the infection). Cell type and time point are not known. The chain carries TRBV5-1 and TRBJ2-5, with D perhaps matching TRBD1 (5 bases). The chain's CDR3 is CASSLEGRPTQYF. As DNA, the CDR3 is TGCGCCAGCAGCTTGGAGGGGCGCCCGACCCAGTACTTC.